One sample yielded the 31 T cell receptor beta chains listed below, sequenced in a study of a mutant IDH1 vaccine in newly diagnosed glioma. Time point defined: week 35, safety follow-up. In every dose of vaccine, 300 ug of mutant IDH1 20-mer peptide was given alongside topical imiquimod. Their specific antigens are unknown. Libraries were prepared by immunoSEQ multiplex PCR; TCRdb keeps only in-frame clonotypes and omits some of them. The table shows tens of thousands of clones, with under 80% occurring only once. The sample consisted of PBMCs, taken from a glioma patient whose treatment included an IDH1 peptide vaccine. These receptor sequences come from a man aged 45-60 years with glioma.

The chain combines TRBV2 with TRBJ2-1; D remains unclear. The CDR3 covers 13 residues. The V gene lost 1 base and the J gene lost 7 bases, with 8 bases spanning the gap. Germline V lookup: CDR1 SNHLY, CDR2 FYNNEI. CDR3: CASSEDRANEQFF. The CDR3 DNA follows: TGTGCCAGCAGTGAAGACAGAGCGAATGAGCAGTTCTTC.

The V and J genes are TRBV2 and TRBJ1-5; D is ambiguous. This CDR3 comprises 12 residues. Trimming removed 8 bases from V and 0 bases from J, with 5 bases in between. CDR1 SNHLY and CDR2 FYNNEI come from the germline V gene. The CDR3 sequence: CASSNSNQPQHF. CDR3 in DNA: TGTGCCAGCTCGAATAGCAATCAGCCCCAGCATTTT.

The chain couples TRBV11-3 to TRBJ2-1; D unclear. V lost 5 bases to trimming and J lost 6 bases, with 8 bases between them. The CDR3 runs to 12 residues. The germline V gene encodes CDR1 SGHNT and CDR2 YENEEA. The CDR3 DNA reads as TGTGCCAGCAGCGGTTTGTCCAATGAGCAGTTCTTC. Translation: CASSGLSNEQFF. The variable domain in full, with the rest retrieved from reference TRBV11-3 and TRBJ2-1, is EAGVVQSPRYKIIEKKQPVAFWCNPISGHNTLYWYLQNLGQGPELLIRYENEEAVDDSQLPKDRFSAERLKGVDSTLKIQPAELGDSAVYLCASSGLSNEQFFGPGTRLTVL.

This clone turned up a few times. This chain joins TRBV30 and TRBJ1-1; maybe TRBD1 (5 bases). V was cut by 0 bases and J by 9 bases, with 8 bases left in between. The CDR3 has 11 amino acids. Per germline, CDR1 GTSNPN and CDR2 SVGIG (reference sequence). This CDR3 is CAWSVQEKAFF. CDR3 sequence (DNA): TGTGCCTGGAGTGTACAGGAAAAAGCTTTCTTT.

This clone showed up just once. V is TRBV29-1 and J is TRBJ2-3, with 8 bases identical to TRBD2. The CDR3 runs 15 residues. Germline CDR1 and CDR2: SQVTM and ANQGSEA. J lost 1 base, V lost 0 bases, and 3 bases had no gene match. The CDR3 DNA follows: TGCAGCGTTGAAGAAAACGGGGGGGGCACAGATACGCAGTATTTT. Amino acid sequence: CSVEENGGGTDTQYF.

This clone turned up a few times. The V call is TRBV6-4, the J call TRBJ2-1, with a possible D match to TRBD1 (5 bases). The ends were cut back, 0 bases at V and 5 bases at J, with 5 bases in the middle. Germline V lookup: CDR1 MRHNA, CDR2 SNTAGT. This CDR3 has 13 residues. The CDR3 nucleotides are TGTGCCAGCAGTGACTCGGACAACAATGAGCAGTTCTTC. It is translated as CASSDSDNNEQFF.

The J gene is TRBJ2-2, the V gene TRBV4-3; D is perhaps TRBD1 (6 bases). Germline V gene sequence: CDR1 LGHNA, CDR2 YSLEER. The CDR3 spans 16 residues. V gave up 0 bases and J gave up 6 bases, with 14 bases separating them. This chain's CDR3 is CASSQDADSIPGELFF. The CDR3 DNA sequence: TGCGCCAGCAGCCAAGACGCGGACAGTATTCCCGGGGAGCTGTTTTTT.

V usage is TRBV27 and J usage is TRBJ1-2; TRBD1 is a possible D gene (5 bases). The CDR3 length is 15 residues. CDR1 and CDR2 (germline): MNHEY, SMNVEV (reference sequence). Trimming took off 3 bases at V and 4 bases at J, with 15 bases between the two ends. Here the CDR3 reads CASSFLGDSLYGYTF. The CDR3 bases are TGTGCCAGCAGTTTTTTGGGGGATAGTCTCTATGGCTACACCTTC.

The rearrangement uses TRBV5-5 and TRBJ2-5; maybe TRBD2 (6 bases). The germline V gene encodes CDR1 SGHKS and CDR2 YYEKEE (reference sequence). The CDR3 length is 16 residues. V lost 6 bases, J lost 2 bases, and 20 bases lay in between. In nucleotides, the CDR3 is TGTGCCAGCACCTCGGGGGTCGGGCCGGTACAAGAGACCCAGTACTTC. Its protein is CASTSGVGPVQETQYF.

This clone has only a few counts. The chain recombines TRBV14 with TRBJ1-5; D unclear. Trimming stripped 4 bases from V and 4 bases from J, with 8 bases between. Germline CDR1 SGHDN, CDR2 FVKESK. The CDR3 sequence is 13 residues long. The CDR3 sequence is CASSPSPNQPQHF. The CDR3 coding sequence is TGTGCCAGCAGCCCCTCGCCGAATCAGCCCCAGCATTTT.

The sample holds a few counts of this clone. V is TRBV19 and J is TRBJ2-2; unclear D gene. Trimming took off 6 bases at V and 4 bases at J, with 12 bases between the two ends. This CDR3 is 14 amino acids long. The germline V gene encodes CDR1 LNHDA and CDR2 SQIVND (reference sequence). The CDR3: CASSILQSTGELFF. CDR3 nucleotide sequence: TGTGCCAGTAGCATACTGCAGAGCACCGGGGAGCTGTTTTTT.

The chain employs TRBV7-9 and TRBJ1-1; 8 nucleotides agree with TRBD1. Trimming cost V 0 bases and J 3 bases; bases outside gene matches: 3. From germline, CDR1 is SEHNR and CDR2 FQNEAQ (reference sequence). This CDR3 is 15 amino acids long. This chain's CDR3 is CASSLAGQDHTEAFF. CDR3 DNA: TGTGCCAGCAGCTTAGCGGGACAGGATCACACTGAAGCTTTCTTT.

The rearrangement uses TRBV7-9 and TRBJ1-6; tentative D call: TRBD1 (5 bases). Between the trimmed V and J ends, which lost 5 bases and 6 bases, there was a span of 8 bases. Germline CDR1 SEHNR, CDR2 FQNEAQ (reference sequence). The CDR3 covers 13 residues. The CDR3: CASSGGSNSPLHF. DNA of the CDR3: TGTGCCAGCAGCGGGGGGAGTAATTCACCCCTCCACTTT.

The CDR3 bases are TGTGCCAGCACTCCGGCGGAGACCCAAGAGACCCAGTACTTC. Its translation is CASTPAETQETQYF. The gene calls are TRBV11-2 and TRBJ2-5; D uncertain. CDR1 is SGHAT, CDR2 FQNNGV, per germline. The CDR3 covers 14 residues. V lost 7 bases, J lost 1 base, and 13 bases lay in between.

The chain is built from TRBV5-1 and TRBJ2-7; D ambiguous. Trimming shortened V by 5 bases and J by 0 bases, and 6 bases separated the two germline ends. Germline V gene lookup returns CDR1 SGHRS and CDR2 YFSETQ. The CDR3 totals 12 residues. The CDR3 sequence: CASSPDSYEQYF. DNA of the CDR3: TGCGCCAGCAGTCCAGACTCCTACGAGCAGTACTTC.

The chain employs TRBV6-5 and TRBJ1-1, with D tentatively TRBD1 (6 bases). The CDR3 has 13 residues. The germline CDR1 and CDR2 sequences are MNHEY and SVGAGI. V was shortened by 5 bases and J by 1 base, with 8 bases between the two germline ends. CDR3 sequence reads: CASSLTGNTEAFF. The CDR3 coding sequence is TGTGCCAGCAGTCTGACAGGGAACACTGAAGCTTTCTTT.

This rearrangement joins TRBV7-2 to TRBJ1-1; D remains ambiguous. CDR3 length equals 14 residues. Per the germline V gene, CDR1 is SGHTA and CDR2 is FQGNSA. Trimming took 5 bases from V and 0 from J, leaving 10 bases between them. CDR3: CASSLGVLNTEAFF. The CDR3 DNA follows: TGTGCCAGCAGCCTGGGTGTCCTGAACACTGAAGCTTTCTTT.

V gene TRBV6-4 combines with J gene TRBJ2-2; D remains unclear. This CDR3 is built from 14 residues. Trimming stripped 2 bases from V and 0 bases from J, with 4 bases between. In germline, CDR1 is MRHNA, CDR2 SNTAGT. The CDR3 region has the DNA TGTGCCAGCAGTGACGGAGCGAACACCGGGGAGCTGTTTTTT. This sequence encodes CASSDGANTGELFF.

This clone was observed a few times. The CDR3 nucleotides are TGCGCCAGCAGCTTGGGGTCCTTGGATGGCTACACCTTC. Amino acid sequence: CASSLGSLDGYTF. The chain combines TRBV5-1 with TRBJ1-2; D is unclear. This CDR3 is built from 13 residues. Germline CDR1 is SGHRS and CDR2 is YFSETQ. The V gene lost 0 bases and the J gene lost 6 bases, with 9 bases spanning the gap.

The chain uses TRBV9 and TRBJ1-2, with D maybe TRBD1 (5 bases). The CDR3 is 14 amino acids. With 0 bases removed from V and 5 bases from J, the gap between germline ends came to 11 bases. Germline loops: CDR1 SGDLS, CDR2 YYNGEE. The CDR3 DNA sequence: TGTGCCAGCAGCGTAGGCGACAGTTTGTATGGCTACACCTTC. Translation: CASSVGDSLYGYTF.

This chain uses TRBV6-5 with TRBJ1-1; 7 positions agree with TRBD1. The CDR3 has 13 amino acids. Germline V gives CDR1 MNHEY, CDR2 SVGAGI. The ends lost 5 bases at V and 7 bases at J; junction bases unmatched: 7. CDR3 in DNA: TGTGCCAGCAGTGAACCTGGACAGGTTGAAGCTTTCTTT. Translated: CASSEPGQVEAFF.

J is TRBJ1-2 and V is TRBV14; 11 nucleotides line up with TRBD1. Looked up from germline, CDR1 is SGHDN and CDR2 is FVKESK. With 3 bases clipped from V and 8 bases from J, the junction kept 2 bases outside the gene matches. There are 13 residues in the CDR3. CDR3 bases: TGTGCCAGCAGCCAGGACAGGGGGCGCGGCTACACCTTC. It is translated as CASSQDRGRGYTF.

This clone was recorded a few times. CDR3 in amino acids: CASSLTGTGPEAFF. The CDR3 DNA is TGTGCCAGCAGCCTAACCGGGACAGGGCCCGAAGCTTTCTTT. The chain combines TRBV6-5 with TRBJ1-1, with TRBD1 identical over 9 bases. Germline V gene lookup returns CDR1 MNHEY and CDR2 SVGAGI. The CDR3 runs to 14 residues. J gave up 8 bases and V 6 bases, and 10 bases lay outside the gene matches.

The CDR3 DNA reads TGCGCCAGCAGCCGAGGCGGCGGGGACTCCTACAATGAGCAGTTCTTC. This codes for CASSRGGGDSYNEQFF. The genes are TRBV5-1 and TRBJ2-1; a weak D match, TRBD2 (6 bases). This CDR3 contains 16 residues. From germline, CDR1 is SGHRS and CDR2 YFSETQ. The ends were cut back, 4 bases at V and 0 bases at J, with 14 bases in the middle.

The V call is TRBV9, the J call TRBJ2-3; 10 nucleotides match TRBD2. The CDR3 has 16 residues. Germline CDR1 is SGDLS and CDR2 is YYNGEE. V lost 4 bases and J lost 6; bases outside the gene matches: 11. The CDR3 nucleotides read TGTGCCAGCAGCCTCCGACCGGGACTAGCGAGGGATACGCAGTATTTT. Translating gives CASSLRPGLARDTQYF.

The chain is built from TRBV6-5 and TRBJ1-5; TRBD1 aligns across 9 bases. The CDR3 is 14 residues long. Unmatched junction bases numbered 2, after V lost 4 bases and J lost 4 bases. Germline V gene sequence: CDR1 MNHEY, CDR2 SVGAGI. The CDR3 nucleotides read TGTGCCAGCAGTTGGGGACAGGGTAATCAGCCCCAGCATTTT. Protein sequence: CASSWGQGNQPQHF.

The CDR3 bases are TGCGCCAGCAGCCAGTGGACAGGGGGCTACGCTTTCTTT. As protein: CASSQWTGGYAFF. V is TRBV4-3 and J is TRBJ1-1; 11 bases are shared with TRBD1. Germline V lookup: CDR1 LGHNA, CDR2 YSLEER. Unmatched junction bases numbered 5, after V lost 3 bases and J lost 11 bases. CDR3 size: 13 residues.

The rearrangement joins TRBV10-3 to TRBJ1-2; possibly TRBD1 for D (5 bases). The CDR3 runs 16 residues. CDR1 ENHRY and CDR2 SYGVKD come from the germline V gene. V was clipped by 0 bases and J by 6 bases, with 17 bases between them. The CDR3 loop reads CAISESKEGPSDGYTF. In nucleotides, the CDR3 is TGTGCCATCAGTGAGTCGAAGGAGGGGCCCTCAGATGGCTACACCTTC.

This rearrangement joins TRBV14 to TRBJ2-4; possible D gene TRBD1, 6 bases. The CDR3 spans 13 residues. Germline V gives CDR1 SGHDN, CDR2 FVKESK. V dropped 3 bases and J dropped 4 bases, with 7 bases sitting between them. CDR3 sequence reads: CASSQGAKNIQYF. For the CDR3, the DNA is TGTGCCAGCAGCCAGGGGGCGAAAAACATTCAGTACTTC.

The V call is TRBV7-3, the J call TRBJ1-1; D remains unclear. The germline V gene has CDR1 SGHTA and CDR2 FQGTGA. This CDR3 is 13 amino acids long. Trimming shortened V by 4 bases and J by 0 bases, and 6 bases separated the two germline ends. CDR3 loop: CASSSDMNTEAFF. The CDR3 region has the DNA TGTGCCAGCAGCTCAGACATGAACACTGAAGCTTTCTTT.

This chain uses TRBV6-5 with TRBJ1-1; no clear D gene. This CDR3 has 11 amino acids. Germline assignment: CDR1 MNHEY and CDR2 SVGAGI. Trimming removed 4 bases from V and 4 bases from J, with 4 bases in between. CDR3 in amino acids: CASSLGTEAFF. DNA of the CDR3: TGTGCCAGCAGTTTGGGCACTGAAGCTTTCTTT.